The clone carrying this T cell receptor beta chain was seen a few times. A J-beta primer mix and a sample-barcoded 5' primer were used in a second PCR of about 7 to 12 cycles. TCRdb independently ran MiXCR on the 5' RACE reads; one entry per CDR3 protein. The table has some 760,000 distinct CDR3 sequences, 20% to 25% seen once. The sample belongs to a study of blood T cells in healthy people across ages. The CDR3 extends over 12 amino acids. The V end was cut by 3 bases, the J end by 4 bases, with 4 bases between. Per germline, CDR1 MDHEN and CDR2 SYDVKM. The data were also submitted as part of a second study, on T cells of mothers and their children.

This TCR was sampled from a boy younger than 18 in good health. The gene calls are TRBV28 and TRBJ2-1; D is uncertain. Material: blood. The CDR3 here is CASSFMYNEQFF. CDR3 nucleotides: TGTGCCAGCAGTTTTATGTACAATGAGCAGTTCTTC. The whole variable domain, filled in from reference TRBV28 and TRBJ2-1, reads DVKVTQSSRYLVKRTGEKVFLECVQDMDHENMFWYRQDPGLGLRLIYFSYDVKMKEKGDIPEGYSVSREKKERFSLILESASTNQTSMYLCASSFMYNEQFFGPGTRLTVL.